This T cell receptor (beta chain) was profiled in a study of PD-L1 blockade in urothelial cancer. Indicated time point: peripheral blood 6 weeks after treatment start. Clones were sequenced by immunoSEQ multiplex PCR, and TCRdb holds only the in-frame ones, with some missing. The sample holds under 70,000 clones; 88% are singletons and the top ten take about 11%. Trimming left V 2 bases short and J 6 bases short, with 14 bases between. Per the germline V gene, CDR1 is SGHTA and CDR2 is FQGNSA. The CDR3 consists of 14 residues. The sequence was obtained from a man between 60 and 75 years old with urothelial cancer. This chain links TRBV7-2 with TRBJ2-7; D is perhaps TRBD1 (5 bases). This material consisted of PBMCs, taken around atezolizumab (anti-PD-L1) treatment. The CDR3 DNA reads TGTGCCAGCAGCTTATTAGACAGACTCTCCGAGCAGTACTTC. This translates into CASSLLDRLSEQYF.